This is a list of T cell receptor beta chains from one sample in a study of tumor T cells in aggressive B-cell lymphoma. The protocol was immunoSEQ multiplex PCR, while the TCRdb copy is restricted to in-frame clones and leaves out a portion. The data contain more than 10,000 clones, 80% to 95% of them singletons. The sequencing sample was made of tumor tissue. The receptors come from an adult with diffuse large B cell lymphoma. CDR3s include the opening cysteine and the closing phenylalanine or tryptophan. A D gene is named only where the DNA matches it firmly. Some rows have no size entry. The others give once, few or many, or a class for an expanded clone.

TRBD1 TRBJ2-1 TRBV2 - CASSDRQGSYNEQFF TGTGCCAGCAGTGATCGACAGGGCTCCTACAATGAGCAGTTCTTC
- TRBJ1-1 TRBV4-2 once CASSQVGSQAAVGAFF TGTGCCAGCAGCCAAGTGGGGAGTCAGGCGGCGGTGGGAGCTTTCTTT
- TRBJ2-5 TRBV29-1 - CSVEAPSGETQYF TGCAGCGTTGAAGCTCCAAGCGGAGAGACCCAGTACTTC
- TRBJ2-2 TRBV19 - CASRRIGGAGELFF TGTGCCAGTAGGAGGATCGGCGGGGCCGGGGAGCTGTTTTTT
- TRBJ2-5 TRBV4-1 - CASSRPGAGETQYF TGCGCCAGCAGCCGACCGGGAGCCGGAGAGACCCAGTACTTC
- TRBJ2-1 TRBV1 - CTSSRPQLAGSYNEQFF TGCACCAGCAGCCGTCCTCAACTAGCGGGGTCCTACAATGAGCAGTTCTTC
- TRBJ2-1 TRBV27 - CASSLPGLLNEQFF TGTGCCAGCAGTTTACCAGGACTGCTCAATGAGCAGTTCTTC
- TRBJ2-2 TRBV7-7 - CASSLGGDGSGELFF TGTGCTAGCAGCTTAGGGGGAGACGGGAGCGGGGAGCTGTTTTTT
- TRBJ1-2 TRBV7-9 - CASSLSGTGYGYTF TGTGCCAGCAGCTTATCCGGGACTGGCTATGGCTACACCTTC
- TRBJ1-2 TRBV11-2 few CASSLDLRKHTF TGTGCCAGCAGCTTAGATCTACGAAAACACACCTTC
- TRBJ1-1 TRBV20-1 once CSKTANTEAFF TGCAGTAAAACAGCGAACACTGAAGCTTTCTTT
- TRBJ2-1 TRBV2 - CASSLPGNSYNEQFF TGTGCCAGCAGTCTTCCGGGGAACTCCTACAATGAGCAGTTCTTC
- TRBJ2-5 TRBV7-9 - CASSLEGGYLIQETQYF TGTGCCAGCAGCTTAGAAGGAGGGTACCTTATCCAGGAGACCCAGTACTTC
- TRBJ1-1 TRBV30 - CAWTRGDTEAFF TGTGCCTGGACCAGGGGAGACACTGAAGCTTTCTTT
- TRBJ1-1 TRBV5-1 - CASSIEGTEAFF TGCGCCAGCAGCATTGAGGGCACTGAAGCTTTCTTT
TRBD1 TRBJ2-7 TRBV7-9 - CASSPGTGLYEQYF TGTGCCAGCAGCCCCGGGACAGGGTTATACGAGCAGTACTTC
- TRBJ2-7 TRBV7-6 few CASSPTGQTYEQYF TGTGCCAGCAGCCCCACTGGACAGACCTACGAGCAGTACTTC
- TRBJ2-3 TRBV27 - CASSPRSYTQYF TGTGCCAGCAGTCCCCGCAGTTATACGCAGTATTTT
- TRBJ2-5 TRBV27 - CASSPRQTLQETQYF TGTGCCAGCAGTCCCAGACAGACCCTTCAAGAGACCCAGTACTTC
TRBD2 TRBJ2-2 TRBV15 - CATSRVTGRGSTGELFF TGTGCCACCAGCAGAGTCACGGGGCGCGGGAGCACCGGGGAGCTGTTTTTT
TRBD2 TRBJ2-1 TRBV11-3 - CASTGAGGPNNEQFF TGTGCCAGCACCGGAGCGGGAGGGCCCAACAATGAGCAGTTCTTC
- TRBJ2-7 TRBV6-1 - CASSESGRGGEQHF TGTGCCAGCAGTGAAAGCGGCAGGGGAGGGGAGCAGCACTTC
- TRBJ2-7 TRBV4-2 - CASSQDDRGTYEQYF TGTGCCAGCAGCCAAGATGACCGCGGCACCTACGAGCAGTACTTC
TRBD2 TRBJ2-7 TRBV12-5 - CASGWTGTETSGGYEQYF TGTGCTAGTGGTTGGACCGGGACAGAGACTAGCGGGGGATACGAGCAGTACTTC
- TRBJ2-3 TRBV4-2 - CASSQDSGGTDTQYF TGTGCCAGCAGCCAAGACTCCGGGGGCACAGATACGCAGTATTTT
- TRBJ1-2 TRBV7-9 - CASTHPGPGENYGYTF TGTGCCAGCACCCACCCCGGCCCAGGCGAAAACTATGGCTACACCTTC
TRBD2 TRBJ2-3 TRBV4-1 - CASSQDGLAGFLETDTQYF TGCGCCAGCAGCCAAGACGGGCTAGCGGGGTTTCTAGAGACAGATACGCAGTATTTT
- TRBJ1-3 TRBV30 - CAWSVYRADGFSGNTIYF TGTGCCTGGAGTGTTTACAGGGCAGACGGCTTTTCTGGAAACACCATATATTTT
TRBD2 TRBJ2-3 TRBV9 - CASSVELAGVADTQYF TGTGCCAGCAGCGTAGAGCTAGCGGGAGTGGCAGATACGCAGTATTTT
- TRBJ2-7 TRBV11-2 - CASSLSSGPTYEQYF TGTGCCAGCAGCTTGAGTAGCGGACCTACCTACGAGCAGTACTTC
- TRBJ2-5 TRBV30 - CAWSGGRAQYF TGTGCCTGGAGTGGGGGCCGGGCCCAGTACTTC
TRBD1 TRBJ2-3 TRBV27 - CASSTLRTGWDTQYF TGTGCCAGCAGTACCTTAAGGACAGGATGGGATACGCAGTATTTT
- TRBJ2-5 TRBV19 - CASRRDVGGQETQYF TGTGCCAGTAGACGTGATGTGGGGGGCCAAGAGACCCAGTACTTC
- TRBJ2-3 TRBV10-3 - CAINPQQATTDTQYF TGTGCCATCAACCCACAACAGGCGACCACAGATACGCAGTATTTT
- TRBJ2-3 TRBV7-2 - CASSPSTDTQYF TGTGCCAGCAGCCCGTCCACAGATACGCAGTATTTT
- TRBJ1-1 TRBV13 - CASLEANTNTEAFF TGTGCCAGCTTAGAGGCAAACACGAACACTGAAGCTTTCTTT
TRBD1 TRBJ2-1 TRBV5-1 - CASSQLGTGTYNEQFF TGCGCCAGCAGTCAGCTTGGGACAGGGACCTACAATGAGCAGTTCTTC
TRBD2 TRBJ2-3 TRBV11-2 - CASSFAGGADTQYF TGTGCCAGCAGCTTCGCGGGGGGCGCAGATACGCAGTATTTT
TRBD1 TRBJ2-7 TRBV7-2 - CASSLRTGNSYEQYF TGTGCCAGCAGCCTAAGGACAGGGAACTCCTACGAGCAGTACTTC
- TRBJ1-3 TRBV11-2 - CASSSRGTGNTIYF TGTGCCAGCAGCTCTCGGGGGACTGGAAACACCATATATTTT